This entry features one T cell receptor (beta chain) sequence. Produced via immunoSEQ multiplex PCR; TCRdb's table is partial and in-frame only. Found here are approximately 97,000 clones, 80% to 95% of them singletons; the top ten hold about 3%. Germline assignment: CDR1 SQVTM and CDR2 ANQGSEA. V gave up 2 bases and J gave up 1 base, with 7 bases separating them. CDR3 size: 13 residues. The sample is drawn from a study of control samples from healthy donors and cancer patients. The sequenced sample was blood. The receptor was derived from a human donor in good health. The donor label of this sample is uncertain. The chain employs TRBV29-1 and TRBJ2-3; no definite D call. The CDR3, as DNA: TGCAGCGTTGAATACGGAGGCACAGATACGCAGTATTTT. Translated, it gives CSVEYGGTDTQYF.